This TCR beta chain is from a study of cytomegalovirus exposure and HLA in healthy donors. CDR3 length: 14 amino acids. V shed 1 base and J shed 0 bases, with 7 bases lying between them. The V gene's germline CDR1 is SGHTA and CDR2 FQGNSA. The PCR employed 60 Vbeta primers together with 13 Jbeta primers. Profiled with immunoSEQ multiplex PCR; TCRdb holds only in-frame clones, not every one. This sample's table reports about 140,000 clones. Sequenced: PBMCs. The V gene is TRBV7-2, the J gene TRBJ2-7, with D possibly matching TRBD1 (5 bases). The source of this sequence is a middle-aged man in good health and CMV-seronegative. CDR3: CASSLETDSYEQYF. The CDR3 DNA reads as TGTGCCAGCAGCTTAGAGACAGACTCCTACGAGCAGTACTTC.